A single sample is the source of the 19 T cell receptor beta chains below, sequenced in a study of blood T cell repertoires in COVID-19. The method was immunoSEQ multiplex PCR; TCRdb's version includes in-frame clones alone and lacks a portion of them. The repertoire includes 60,000 to 75,000 clones, 80% to 85% of them detected once, and roughly a tenth sits in the top ten. The sequencing sample was made of peripheral blood. These receptors all stem from a woman older than 75 with acute or convalescent COVID-19.

To note about this clone: Sequence at one end of the junction differs from germline and may be a read error. The chain employs TRBV7-7 and TRBJ2-2, with 9 positions matching TRBD1. Germline V CDR1 and CDR2: SSHAT, FNYEAQ (reference sequence). This CDR3 has 15 amino acids. CDR3 nucleotides: TGTGCTAGCAGCTCGACAGGGGGGGACACCGGGGAGCTGTTTTTT. Protein: CASSSTGGDTGELFF.

V usage is TRBV19 and J usage is TRBJ1-6; 8 bases map to TRBD1. The CDR3 length is 14 residues. V was pared by 3 bases and J by 5 bases, with 0 bases of the junction left unmatched. The V gene's germline CDR1 is LNHDA and CDR2 SQIVND (reference sequence). The DNA of the CDR3 is TGTGCCAGTAGTATGGGACAGGATAATTCACCCCTCCACTTT. Protein product: CASSMGQDNSPLHF.

This chain connects TRBV7-9 to TRBJ2-7, with D tentatively TRBD1 (6 bases). The length of the CDR3 is 15 residues. Trimming shortened V by 2 bases and J by 3 bases, and 14 bases separated the two germline ends. Germline assignment: CDR1 SEHNR and CDR2 FQNEAQ (reference sequence). DNA for the CDR3: TGTGCCAGCAGCTTATATCTGACAGGAAACTACGAGCAGTACTTC. Encoded protein: CASSLYLTGNYEQYF.

The chain couples TRBV11-2 to TRBJ2-1, with 13 nucleotides matching TRBD2. The CDR3 covers 17 residues. CDR1 and CDR2 (germline): SGHAT, FQNNGV. V gave up 5 bases and J gave up 4 bases; unmatched junction bases: 8. CDR3 sequence reads: CASSPRTSGGGYNEQFF. The CDR3 coding sequence is TGTGCCAGCAGCCCCCGGACTAGCGGGGGCGGATACAATGAGCAGTTCTTC.

The table lists this clone with a count of one. The J gene is TRBJ1-6, the V gene TRBV5-6, with D uncertain. Germline V lookup: CDR1 SGHDT, CDR2 YYEEEE. This CDR3 region has 14 residues. Trimming removed 5 bases from V and 7 bases from J, with 13 bases in between. CDR3 nucleotides: TGTGCCAGCAGGCGCGGGGAGTTGAATTCACCCCTCCACTTT. Its protein is CASRRGELNSPLHF.

The genes are TRBV27 and TRBJ2-7, with TRBD1 matching 10 bases. CDR3 length: 13 residues. V lost 6 bases and J lost 4; bases outside the gene matches: 3. CDR1 and CDR2 (germline): MNHEY, SMNVEV (reference sequence). The CDR3 DNA is TGTGCCAGCAGATTGGGACAGGGGTACGAGCAGTACTTC. This gives the protein CASRLGQGYEQYF.

V usage is TRBV5-1 and J usage is TRBJ1-1; 9 bases are shared with TRBD1. Germline V CDR1 and CDR2: SGHRS, YFSETQ. Unmatched junction bases numbered 7, after V lost 4 bases and J lost 3 bases. This CDR3 region has 15 residues. The CDR3 here is CASSKLRDRDTEAFF. CDR3 DNA: TGCGCCAGCAGCAAGCTCCGGGACAGGGACACTGAAGCTTTCTTT. Full variable domain (outside the CDR3, taken from reference TRBV5-1 and TRBJ1-1): KAGVTQTPRYLIKTRGQQVTLSCSPISGHRSVSWYQQTPGQGLQFLFEYFSETQRNKGNFPGRFSGRQFSNSRSEMNVSTLELGDSALYLCASSKLRDRDTEAFFGQGTRLTVV.

This clone was seen a few times. The V and J genes are TRBV4-1 and TRBJ1-1; the match to TRBD1 covers 7 bases. Germline CDR1 MGHRA, CDR2 YSYEKL. CDR3 length equals 14 residues. V lost 4 bases and J lost 4; bases outside the gene matches: 6. The CDR3 reads CASSPGTAGTEAFF. The CDR3 DNA reads as TGCGCCAGCAGCCCCGGGACAGCGGGCACTGAAGCTTTCTTT.

The chain employs TRBV7-8 and TRBJ1-4; 7 bases agree with TRBD1. Germline-derived CDR1 and CDR2 are SGHVS and FQNEAQ. V shed 6 bases and J 0 bases; nucleotides not matched to a gene: 4. CDR3 size: 15 residues. This chain's CDR3 is CASSDRVATNEKLFF. CDR3 bases: TGTGCCAGCAGTGACAGGGTTGCAACTAATGAAAAACTGTTTTTT. The full variable domain, in which reference TRBV7-8 and TRBJ1-4 provide the parts outside the CDR3, is GAGVSQSPRYKVAKRGQDVALRCDPISGHVSLFWYQQALGQGPEFLTYFQNEAQLDKSGLPSDRFFAERPEGSVSTLKIQRTQQEDSAVYLCASSDRVATNEKLFFGSGTQLSVL.

The chain has TRBV11-1 and TRBJ1-6; the D is unclear. Trimming left V 5 bases short and J 7 bases short, with 18 bases between. CDR1 is SGHAT and CDR2 is FQDESV in the germline V gene (reference sequence). The CDR3 is 16 amino acids. CDR3 sequence: CASSPLSRAENSPLHF. DNA for the CDR3: TGTGCCAGCAGCCCCTTGAGTCGAGCGGAGAATTCACCCCTCCACTTT.

Here the CDR3 DNA reads TGTGCCAGCAGCTTAGTTACTAGCGGGGATATCGAGCAGTACTTC. This codes for CASSLVTSGDIEQYF. The chain has TRBV7-8 and TRBJ2-7; 10 bases line up with TRBD2. Germline V CDR1 and CDR2: SGHVS, FQNEAQ. V trimming: 1 base; J trimming: 6 bases; junction bases outside the gene matches: 6. The CDR3 totals 15 residues.

The chain recombines TRBV6-6 with TRBJ1-2, with 8 bases aligning to TRBD1. The CDR3 is 12 residues long. V lost 6 bases, J lost 8 bases, and 5 bases stayed unmatched. The germline V gene encodes CDR1 MNHNY and CDR2 SVGAGI (reference sequence). For the CDR3, the DNA is TGTGCCAGCAGCCTCGGACAGGGAGGCTACACCTTC. It is translated as CASSLGQGGYTF.

The gene calls are TRBV2 and TRBJ1-2, with D maybe TRBD1 (6 bases). V dropped 6 bases and J dropped 0 bases, with 11 bases sitting between them. CDR1 is SNHLY, CDR2 FYNNEI, per germline. The CDR3 extends over 14 amino acids. The CDR3 is CASRQQGSNYGYTF. CDR3 DNA: TGTGCCAGCAGGCAACAGGGTTCTAACTATGGCTACACCTTC.

The chain recombines TRBV7-2 with TRBJ1-6; 7 bases map to TRBD1. Looked up from germline, CDR1 is SGHTA and CDR2 is FQGNSA. CDR3 length: 15 amino acids. The V gene end was trimmed by 5 bases and the J gene end by 5 bases; junction bases not matched to a gene: 6. Here the CDR3 reads CASSLGQAHNSPLHF. DNA of the CDR3: TGTGCCAGCAGCCTTGGACAGGCCCATAATTCACCCCTCCACTTT.

The rearrangement links TRBV7-9 to TRBJ1-2, with 8 bases fitting TRBD1. V shed 10 bases, J shed 5 bases, and the junction held 12 bases outside the gene matches. The CDR3 extends over 14 amino acids. The V gene's germline CDR1 is SEHNR and CDR2 FQNEAQ (reference sequence). The DNA of the CDR3 is TGTGCCATCTTGGTCTCCGGACAGGGATATGGCTACACCTTC. It specifies CAILVSGQGYGYTF.

The gene calls are TRBV29-1 and TRBJ2-7; D is uncertain. CDR3 length: 11 residues. V lost 4 bases and J lost 6, with 10 bases in between. Germline-derived CDR1 and CDR2 are SQVTM and ANQGSEA. CDR3 coding DNA: TGCAGCGTTGTAAGACTTGGCGAGCAGTACTTC. It is translated as CSVVRLGEQYF.

The chain has TRBV5-4 and TRBJ2-7; tentatively, D is TRBD1 (5 bases). In germline, CDR1 is SGHNT, CDR2 YYREEE (reference sequence). V shed 4 bases and J shed 6 bases, with 11 bases lying between them. The CDR3 consists of 12 residues. The CDR3 DNA is TGTGCCAGCAGCGAACAGGTGGGCGAGCAGTACTTC. Protein sequence: CASSEQVGEQYF.

This chain uses TRBV3-1 (or the pseudogene TRBV3-2) with TRBJ2-3, with D tentatively TRBD1 (6 bases). The CDR3 spans 14 residues. Germline CDR1 LGHDT, CDR2 YNNKEL (reference sequence). The germline V and J ends were trimmed by 1 base and 4 bases, with 9 bases remaining between them. This chain's CDR3 is CASSQVRGSDTQYF. In DNA, the CDR3 is TGTGCCAGCAGCCAAGTCAGGGGATCAGATACGCAGTATTTT.

This sequence joins TRBV6-5 and TRBJ2-1; D possibly corresponds to TRBD2 (7 bases). V was clipped by 0 bases and J by 4 bases, with 13 bases between them. Germline CDR1 and CDR2: MNHEY and SVGAGI. This CDR3 is 16 amino acids long. In DNA, the CDR3 is TGTGCCAGCAGTTACTCGGGGCGGGGGCCTTACAATGAGCAGTTCTTC. Its translation: CASSYSGRGPYNEQFF.